This TCR beta chain was identified during a study of T-cell memory formation after mild COVID-19. TCRdb called the 5' RACE reads again in MiXCR, with one record for every CDR3 protein. The sample holds around 340,000 distinct CDR3 sequences; about 21% are singletons and the top ten take approximately 12%. Trimming cost V 4 bases and J 3 bases, with 12 bases left between them. CDR3 size: 14 residues. Germline V gene data show CDR1 as MNHNY and CDR2 as SVGAGI (reference sequence). The TCR originated in an adult woman who had mild COVID-19 (a few samples of this study predate the infection). Cell type and time point are not known. The chain recombines TRBV6-6 with TRBJ1-2; a possible D gene is TRBD1 (6 bases). Sequencing was done on a sample of PBMCs or a T cell subset sorted from them (not recorded which). CDR3 in amino acids: CASSSTGKYYGYTF. In DNA, the CDR3 is TGTGCCAGCAGTTCTACAGGGAAGTACTATGGCTACACCTTC.